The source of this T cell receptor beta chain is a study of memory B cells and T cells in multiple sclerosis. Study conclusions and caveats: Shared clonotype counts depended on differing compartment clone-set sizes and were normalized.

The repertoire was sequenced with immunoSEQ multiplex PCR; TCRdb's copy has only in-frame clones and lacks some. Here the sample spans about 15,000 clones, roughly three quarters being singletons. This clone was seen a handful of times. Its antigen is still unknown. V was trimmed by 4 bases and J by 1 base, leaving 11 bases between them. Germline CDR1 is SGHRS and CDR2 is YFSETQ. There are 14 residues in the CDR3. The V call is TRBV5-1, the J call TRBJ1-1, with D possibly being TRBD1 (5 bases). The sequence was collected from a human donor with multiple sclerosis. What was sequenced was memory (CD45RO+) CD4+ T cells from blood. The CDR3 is CASSVNTGNTEAFF. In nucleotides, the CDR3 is TGCGCCAGCAGCGTCAACACAGGGAACACTGAAGCTTTCTTT.